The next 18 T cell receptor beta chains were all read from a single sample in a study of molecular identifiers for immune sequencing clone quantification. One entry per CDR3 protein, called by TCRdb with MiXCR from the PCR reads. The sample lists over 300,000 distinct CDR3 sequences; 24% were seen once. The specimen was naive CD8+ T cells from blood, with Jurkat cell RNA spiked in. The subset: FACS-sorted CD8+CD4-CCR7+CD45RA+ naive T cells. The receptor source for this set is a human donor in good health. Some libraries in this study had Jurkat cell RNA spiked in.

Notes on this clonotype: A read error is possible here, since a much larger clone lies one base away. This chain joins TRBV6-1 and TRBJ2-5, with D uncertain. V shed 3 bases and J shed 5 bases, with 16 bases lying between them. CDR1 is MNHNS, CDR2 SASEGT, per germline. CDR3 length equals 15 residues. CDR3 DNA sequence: TGTGCCAGCAGTGACGACTGGGGAATCCTGGAGACCCAGTACTTC. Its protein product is CASSDDWGILETQYF.

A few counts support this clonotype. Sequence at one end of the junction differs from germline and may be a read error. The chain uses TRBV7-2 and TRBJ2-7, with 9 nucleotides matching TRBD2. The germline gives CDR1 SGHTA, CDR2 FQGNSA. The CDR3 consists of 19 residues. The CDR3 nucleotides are TGTGCCAGCAGCTTACCCGGACTAGCGTCTGAAAAAAGCTCCTGCGAGCAGTACTTC. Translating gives CASSLPGLASEKSSCEQYF.

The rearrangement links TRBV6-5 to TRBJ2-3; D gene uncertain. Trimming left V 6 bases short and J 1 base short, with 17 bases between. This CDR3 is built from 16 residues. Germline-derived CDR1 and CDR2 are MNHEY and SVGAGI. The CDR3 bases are TGTGCCAGCAGCCCCCTGGCATCGGTCCGCACAGATACGCAGTATTTT. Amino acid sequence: CASSPLASVRTDTQYF.

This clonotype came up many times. The CDR3, as DNA: TGTGCCAGCAGCCCCACTAGCGGGGCCTTAGATACGCAGTATTTT. Its protein product is CASSPTSGALDTQYF. This chain connects TRBV6-5 to TRBJ2-3; TRBD2 matches at 10 bases. CDR1 and CDR2 (germline): MNHEY, SVGAGI. Trimming took 6 bases from V and 5 from J; bases not matched to a gene: 8. CDR3 length: 15 residues.

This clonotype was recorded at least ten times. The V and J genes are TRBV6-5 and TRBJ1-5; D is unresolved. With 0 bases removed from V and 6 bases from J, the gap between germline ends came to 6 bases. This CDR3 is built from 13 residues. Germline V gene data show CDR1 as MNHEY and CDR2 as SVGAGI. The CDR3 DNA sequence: TGTGCCAGCAGTTACTCCTCGGGTCAGCCCCAGCATTTT. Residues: CASSYSSGQPQHF.

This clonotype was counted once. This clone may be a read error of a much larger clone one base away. Here the CDR3 DNA reads TGTGCCAGCAGCACCTGGACAGGGTCGTATGGCTGCACCTTC. Translation: CASSTWTGSYGCTF. The gene calls are TRBV5-4 and TRBJ1-2; 8 bases are shared with TRBD1. CDR3 length: 14 residues. CDR1 and CDR2 from the germline V gene are SGHNT and YYREEE (reference sequence).

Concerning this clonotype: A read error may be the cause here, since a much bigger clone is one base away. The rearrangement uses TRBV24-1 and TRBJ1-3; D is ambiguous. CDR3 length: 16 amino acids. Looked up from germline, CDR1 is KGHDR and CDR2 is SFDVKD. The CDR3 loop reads CATSDPSAPDGNTINF. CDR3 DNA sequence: TGTGCCACCAGTGACCCCTCGGCTCCTGATGGAAACACCATAAATTTT.

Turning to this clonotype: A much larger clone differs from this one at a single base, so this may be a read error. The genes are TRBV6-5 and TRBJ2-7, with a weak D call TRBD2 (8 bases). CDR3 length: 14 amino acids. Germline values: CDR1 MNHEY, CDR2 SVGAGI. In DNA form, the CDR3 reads TGTGACAGCAGTTACGGGAGGGGGCAGGACGAGCAGTACTTC. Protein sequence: CDSSYGRGQDEQYF.

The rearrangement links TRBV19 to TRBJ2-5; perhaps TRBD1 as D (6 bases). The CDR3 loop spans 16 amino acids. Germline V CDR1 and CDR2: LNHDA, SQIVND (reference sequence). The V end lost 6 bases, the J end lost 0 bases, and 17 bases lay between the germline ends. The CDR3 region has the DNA TGTGCCAGTAGGGACCAATCAGGGGAGTACCAAGAGACCCAGTACTTC. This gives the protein CASRDQSGEYQETQYF.

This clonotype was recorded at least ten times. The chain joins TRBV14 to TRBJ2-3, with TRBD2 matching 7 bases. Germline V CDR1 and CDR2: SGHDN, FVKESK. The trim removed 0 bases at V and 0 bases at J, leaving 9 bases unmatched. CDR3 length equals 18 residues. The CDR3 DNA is TGTGCCAGCAGCCAAGATTTTGTGCGGGAGCCGAGCACAGATACGCAGTATTTT. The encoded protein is CASSQDFVREPSTDTQYF.

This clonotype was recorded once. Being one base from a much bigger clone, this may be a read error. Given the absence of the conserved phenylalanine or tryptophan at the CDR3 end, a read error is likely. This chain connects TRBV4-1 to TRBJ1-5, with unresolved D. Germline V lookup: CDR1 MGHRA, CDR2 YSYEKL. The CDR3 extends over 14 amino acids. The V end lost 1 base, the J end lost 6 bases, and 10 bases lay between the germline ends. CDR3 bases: TGCGCCAGCAGCCAAGGAACGGGGTTTCAGCCCCAGCATTCT. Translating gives CASSQGTGFQPQHS.

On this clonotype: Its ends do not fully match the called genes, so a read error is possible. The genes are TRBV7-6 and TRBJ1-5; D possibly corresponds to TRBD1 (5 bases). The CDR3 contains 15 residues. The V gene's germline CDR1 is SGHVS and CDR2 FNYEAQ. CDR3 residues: CASSRDVDSNQPQQF. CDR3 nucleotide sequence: TGTGCCAGCAGCCGGGACGTGGATAGCAATCAGCCCCAGCAATTT.

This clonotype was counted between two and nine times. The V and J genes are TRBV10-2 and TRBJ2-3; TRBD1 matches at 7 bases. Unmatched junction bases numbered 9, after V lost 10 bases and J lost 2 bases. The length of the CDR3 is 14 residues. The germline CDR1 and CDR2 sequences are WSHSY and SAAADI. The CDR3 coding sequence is TGCGCCACCCACCCCGACAGGGCCACAGATACGCAGTATTTT. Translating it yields CATHPDRATDTQYF.

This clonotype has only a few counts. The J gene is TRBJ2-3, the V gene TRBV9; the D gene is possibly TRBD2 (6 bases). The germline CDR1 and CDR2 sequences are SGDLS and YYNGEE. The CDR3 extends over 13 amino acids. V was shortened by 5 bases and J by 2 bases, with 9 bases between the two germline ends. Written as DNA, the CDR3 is TGTGCCAGCAGGGGGGGTCACACAGATACGCAGTATTTT. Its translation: CASRGGHTDTQYF. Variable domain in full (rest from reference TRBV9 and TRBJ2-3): DSGVTQTPKHLITATGQRVTLRCSPRSGDLSVYWYQQSLDQGLQFLIQYYNGEERAKGNILERFSAQQFPDLHSELNLSSLELGDSALYFCASRGGHTDTQYFGPGTRLTVL.

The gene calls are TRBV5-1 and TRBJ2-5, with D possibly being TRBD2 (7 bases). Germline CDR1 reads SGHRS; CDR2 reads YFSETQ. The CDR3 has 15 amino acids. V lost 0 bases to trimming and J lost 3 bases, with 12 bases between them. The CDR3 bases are TGCGCCAGCAGCTTGGAGGGAGGGGGGAAAGAGACCCAGTACTTC. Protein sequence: CASSLEGGGKETQYF.

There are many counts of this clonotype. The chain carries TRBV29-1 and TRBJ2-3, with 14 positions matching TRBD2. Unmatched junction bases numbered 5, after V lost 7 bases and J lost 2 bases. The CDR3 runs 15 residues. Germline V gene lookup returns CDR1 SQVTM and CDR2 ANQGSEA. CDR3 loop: CSAGTSGGITDTQYF. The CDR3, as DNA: TGCAGCGCCGGGACTAGCGGGGGTATCACAGATACGCAGTATTTT.

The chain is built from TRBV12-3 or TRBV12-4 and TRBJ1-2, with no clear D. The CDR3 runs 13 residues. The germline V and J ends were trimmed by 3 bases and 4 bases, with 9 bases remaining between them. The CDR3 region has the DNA TGTGCCAGCAGTTTCGGTTTGGGCTATGGCTACACCTTC. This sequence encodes CASSFGLGYGYTF.

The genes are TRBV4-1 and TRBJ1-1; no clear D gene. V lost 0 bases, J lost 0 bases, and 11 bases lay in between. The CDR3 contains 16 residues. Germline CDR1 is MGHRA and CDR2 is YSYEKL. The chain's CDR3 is CASSQDLVRLNTEAFF. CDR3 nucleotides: TGCGCCAGCAGCCAAGATCTGGTACGTCTGAACACTGAAGCTTTCTTT.